This entry lists 6 T cell receptor beta chains sequenced from one sample in a study of blood T cell repertoires in COVID-19. The assay was immunoSEQ multiplex PCR, and TCRdb's table has in-frame clones only and misses some. The sample includes almost 300,000 clones, about 90% of them seen just once. The specimen sequenced was peripheral blood. All receptors come from a young woman with COVID-19, enrolled during active disease.

This clone showed up just once. The chain is built from TRBV21-1 and TRBJ1-2; the D call in the table, TRBD1, was not verified against the DNA. TRBV21-1 is flagged as a pseudogene. The CDR3 is 15 amino acids. The CDR3 spells CASSKSGGPHYGYTF. As DNA, the CDR3 is TGTGCCAGCAGCAAGTCAGGGGGCCCTCACTATGGCTACACCTTC.

CDR3: CASKAGVGNTIYF. The CDR3 DNA reads as TGTGCCAGCAAGGCAGGGGTAGGAAACACCATATATTTT. The gene calls are TRBV5-6 and TRBJ1-3, with D perhaps matching TRBD1 (6 bases). Germline CDR1 SGHDT, CDR2 YYEEEE. V was trimmed by 6 bases and J by 4 bases, leaving 11 bases between them. This CDR3 spans 13 amino acids.

This sequence joins TRBV5-5 and TRBJ1-4; perhaps TRBD1 as D (5 bases). The V end lost 0 bases, the J end lost 10 bases, and 13 bases lay between the germline ends. The CDR3 has 14 residues. Germline-derived CDR1 and CDR2 are SGHKS and YYEKEE (reference sequence). CDR3 nucleotide sequence: TGTGCCAGCAGCTTGGGCTTTGGGGCTGCAAAACTGTTTTTT. This translates into CASSLGFGAAKLFF.

The CDR3 loop is CASSNWAGHEQYF. The CDR3 nucleotides are TGTGCCAGCAGTAATTGGGCAGGCCACGAGCAGTACTTC. This chain connects TRBV2 to TRBJ2-7; D remains unclear. Trimming removed 5 bases from V and 5 bases from J, with 13 bases in between. The CDR3 has 13 residues. Germline CDR1 and CDR2: SNHLY and FYNNEI.

This chain links TRBV5-5 with TRBJ1-2; 9 bases map to TRBD1. From germline, CDR1 is SGHKS and CDR2 YYEKEE (reference sequence). This CDR3 contains 16 residues. V was clipped by 4 bases and J by 4 bases; unmatched bases: 11. CDR3: CASSNLDRGWGYGYTF. CDR3 DNA: TGTGCCAGCAGCAACCTGGACAGGGGATGGGGCTATGGCTACACCTTC.

This sequence joins TRBV25-1 and TRBJ1-1, with D unclear. This CDR3 is 12 amino acids long. CDR1 MGHDK and CDR2 SYGVNS come from the germline V gene. The germline V and J ends were trimmed by 8 bases and 0 bases, with 7 bases remaining between them. The DNA of the CDR3 is TGTGCCAGCGGAGACTTGAACACTGAAGCTTTCTTT. It specifies CASGDLNTEAFF.